These 26 T cell receptor beta chains originate from one sample sequenced in a study of T-cell reconstitution after alpha-beta-depleted transplantation in children. Unique molecular identifiers were incorporated into the prepared TCRbeta library. TCRdb ran MiXCR on the PCR reads and lists one entry per CDR3 protein. The repertoire holds around 600,000 distinct CDR3 sequences, about 15% seen once, with 0.8% to 1.1% in the top ten. The sequencing here drew on PBMCs from the stem cell graft donor, taken from the stem cell graft. These TCRs come from a human donor who donated a stem cell graft to a child with acute myeloid leukemia.

For this clonotype: This may be a read error: a much more frequent sequence differs by one nucleotide. The V and J genes are TRBV29-1 and TRBJ1-2; D call uncertain. The CDR3 is 11 amino acids. Germline V gives CDR1 SQVTM, CDR2 ANQGSEA. V lost 2 bases and J lost 8, with 9 bases in between. As DNA, the CDR3 is TGCAGCGTTGAAAGGGTTCGCGGCTACACCTTC. Translated: CSVERVRGYTF.

This clonotype showed up many times. This chain uses TRBV12-3 or TRBV12-4 with TRBJ1-1; 8 bases agree with TRBD1. J gave up 1 base and V 3 bases, and 1 base lay outside the gene matches. The length of the CDR3 is 14 residues. The CDR3, as DNA: TGTGCCAGCAGTTTCCAGGGGGCGAACACTGAAGCTTTCTTT. It encodes CASSFQGANTEAFF.

The table lists this clonotype with many counts. The chain couples TRBV12-3 or TRBV12-4 to TRBJ1-5, with 8 bases that match TRBD1. The CDR3 covers 15 residues. V was pared by 3 bases and J by 7 bases, with 8 bases of the junction left unmatched. This CDR3 reads CASSFGQGGVQPQHF. CDR3 sequence (DNA): TGTGCCAGCAGTTTCGGACAGGGTGGAGTCCAGCCCCAGCATTTT.

This clonotype was counted many times. The chain employs TRBV20-1 and TRBJ2-7; 7 bases agree with TRBD1. V gave up 7 bases and J gave up 4 bases; unmatched junction bases: 7. This CDR3 has 12 amino acids. CDR1 DFQATT and CDR2 SNEGSKA come from the germline V gene (reference sequence). This CDR3 reads CSVDRDGYEQYF. CDR3 nucleotide sequence: TGCAGTGTCGACAGGGATGGATACGAGCAGTACTTC.

In this sample, this clonotype turned up many times. The rearrangement links TRBV29-1 to TRBJ1-2; a weak D match, TRBD1 (5 bases). Germline lookup yields CDR1 SQVTM and CDR2 ANQGSEA. Trimming left V 3 bases short and J 4 bases short, with 9 bases between. CDR3 length: 12 amino acids. The CDR3 bases are TGCAGCGTTGATCTGGGGGGCTATGGCTACACCTTC. Protein: CSVDLGGYGYTF.

This clonotype was seen ten or more times. The chain is built from TRBV29-1 and TRBJ2-1, with 9 bases identical to TRBD1. Trimming removed 4 bases from V and 5 bases from J; junction bases left unmatched: 6. CDR3 length: 14 residues. CDR1 is SQVTM and CDR2 is ANQGSEA in the germline V gene. The CDR3: CSVAGTGYDNEQFF. The CDR3 DNA reads as TGCAGCGTTGCCGGGACAGGGTACGACAATGAGCAGTTCTTC.

Many counts were recorded for this clonotype. The chain combines TRBV20-1 with TRBJ1-5, with TRBD1 matching 7 bases. CDR1 is DFQATT, CDR2 SNEGSKA, per germline (reference sequence). This CDR3 has 14 residues. Unmatched junction bases numbered 8, after V lost 5 bases and J lost 4 bases. The CDR3 DNA reads TGCAGTGCTTTTAAGGGGGCTGGGAATCAGCCCCAGCATTTT. This gives the protein CSAFKGAGNQPQHF.

This clonotype was seen ten or more times. The gene calls are TRBV20-1 and TRBJ2-7, with a possible D match to TRBD1 (5 bases). This CDR3 has 12 amino acids. V was cut by 4 bases and J by 3 bases, with 10 bases left in between. CDR1 and CDR2 from the germline V gene are DFQATT and SNEGSKA (reference sequence). As DNA, the CDR3 is TGCAGTGCTACCGACAGATACTACGAGCAGTACTTC. It is translated as CSATDRYYEQYF.

This clonotype was observed at least ten times. The rearrangement uses TRBV20-1 and TRBJ2-1; 8 bases fit TRBD1. The CDR3 sequence is 15 residues long. V shed 5 bases and J 4 bases; nucleotides not matched to a gene: 10. Germline V gene data show CDR1 as DFQATT and CDR2 as SNEGSKA (reference sequence). The CDR3 DNA is TGCAGTGCTCGATTCAGGGGGCGAAGGTACAATGAGCAGTTCTTC. Amino acid sequence: CSARFRGRRYNEQFF.

A word on this clonotype: Just one base apart from a much larger clone, this may be a read error. No conserved phenylalanine or tryptophan is present at the end of the CDR3, so a read error is the likely explanation. The chain recombines TRBV29-1 with TRBJ2-5; 7 nucleotides align to TRBD2. The ends lost 6 bases at V and 2 bases at J; junction bases unmatched: 6. In germline, CDR1 is SQVTM, CDR2 ANQGSEA. The CDR3 runs to 13 residues. The CDR3 loop reads CSVRGSGQETQYS. CDR3 nucleotides: TGCAGCGTCCGGGGTAGCGGGCAAGAGACCCAGTACTCC.

There are a few counts of this clonotype. V and J are TRBV5-1 and TRBJ2-5; D is possibly TRBD1 or TRBD2 (6 bases each). V lost 6 bases and J 1 base, leaving 19 bases between the germline ends. In germline, CDR1 is SGHRS, CDR2 YFSETQ. The CDR3 has 16 amino acids. The CDR3 reads CASMRGGGPFQETQYF. The CDR3 DNA reads as TGCGCCAGCATGCGAGGAGGGGGGCCCTTCCAAGAGACCCAGTACTTC.

This clonotype was observed at least ten times. The chain employs TRBV5-5 and TRBJ2-7; unclear D gene. The CDR3 has 13 residues. Trimming removed 0 bases from V and 0 bases from J, with 4 bases in between. Germline-derived CDR1 and CDR2 are SGHKS and YYEKEE (reference sequence). The CDR3 loop reads CASSLDFSYEQYV. The CDR3, as DNA: TGTGCCAGCAGCTTGGACTTCTCCTACGAGCAGTACGTC.

This clonotype was counted only a few times. The chain carries TRBV6-2 or TRBV6-3 and TRBJ1-5; 7 bases are a match to TRBD1. V gave up 6 bases and J gave up 3 bases; unmatched junction bases: 5. Germline CDR1 and CDR2: MNHEY and SVGEGT. The CDR3 consists of 14 residues. This chain's CDR3 is CASSWDRANQPQHF. The CDR3 nucleotides read TGTGCCAGCAGCTGGGACAGAGCCAATCAGCCCCAGCATTTT.

This clonotype was counted only a few times. The V call is TRBV4-3, the J call TRBJ2-1; 10 bases match TRBD2. There are 14 residues in the CDR3. Germline V gene data show CDR1 as LGHNA and CDR2 as YSLEER. V dropped 1 base and J dropped 9; count of bases not matched to a gene: 3. CDR3 DNA sequence: TGCGCCAGCAGCCAAGGGACTAGCGGCGGTGAGCAGTTCTTC. This encodes CASSQGTSGGEQFF.

In its sample, this clonotype was seen many times. V and J are TRBV29-1 and TRBJ2-7; 11 bases are shared with TRBD1. The CDR3 is 13 amino acids. The J segment lost 4 bases and the V segment lost 7 bases, leaving 6 bases of the junction unmatched. Germline CDR1 is SQVTM and CDR2 is ANQGSEA. CDR3 coding DNA: TGCAGCGCCCGGACAGGGGGCGGGTACGAGCAGTACTTC. It codes for CSARTGGGYEQYF.

J is TRBJ2-6 and V is TRBV7-9, with 7 positions matching TRBD2. CDR3 length: 14 residues. CDR1 SEHNR and CDR2 FQNEAQ come from the germline V gene (reference sequence). CDR3 loop: CTIGGSAGANVLTF. Here the CDR3 DNA reads TGTACGATCGGGGGGAGCGCTGGGGCCAACGTCCTGACTTTC. The entire variable domain, with the rest obtained from reference TRBV7-9 and TRBJ2-6, is as follows: DTGVSQNPRHKITKRGQNVTFRCDPISEHNRLYWYRQTLGQGPEFLTYFQNEAQLEKSRLLSDRFSAERPKGSFSTLEIQRTEQGDSAMYLCTIGGSAGANVLTFGAGSRLTVL.

The sample holds many counts of this clonotype. This chain joins TRBV5-6 and TRBJ2-3; the match to TRBD2 covers 10 bases. With 2 bases clipped from V and 2 bases from J, the junction kept 11 bases outside the gene matches. This CDR3 has 18 residues. CDR1 is SGHDT and CDR2 is YYEEEE in the germline V gene. CDR3 protein: CASSLPLLAGGSTDTQYF. Written as DNA, the CDR3 is TGTGCCAGCAGCTTACCCTTATTAGCGGGGGGTTCCACAGATACGCAGTATTTT. The full variable domain, in which reference TRBV5-6 and TRBJ2-3 provide the parts outside the CDR3, is DAGVTQSPTHLIKTRGQQVTLRCSPKSGHDTVSWYQQALGQGPQFIFQYYEEEERQRGNFPDRFSGHQFPNYSSELNVNALLLGDSALYLCASSLPLLAGGSTDTQYFGPGTRLTVL.

Only one count was recorded for this clonotype. This may come from a read error, since a much larger clone is one base off. The chain has TRBV20-1 and TRBJ2-1, with D tentatively TRBD2 (6 bases). This CDR3 spans 14 amino acids. Germline loops: CDR1 DFQATT, CDR2 SNEGSKA (reference sequence). V gave up 5 bases and J gave up 3 bases, with 14 bases separating them. CDR3: CSAQWRDVYNEQFF. The CDR3, as DNA: TGCAGTGCTCAATGGCGGGACGTCTACAATGAGCAGTTCTTC.

This rearrangement joins TRBV4-3 to TRBJ2-3, with D unclear. The germline V gene has CDR1 LGHNA and CDR2 YSLEER. V shed 0 bases and J shed 2 bases, with 9 bases lying between them. This CDR3 is built from 15 residues. The CDR3 sequence: CASSQELRDTDTQYF. The CDR3 nucleotides are TGCGCCAGCAGCCAAGAGTTACGAGACACAGATACGCAGTATTTT.

The rearrangement uses TRBV7-3 and TRBJ2-3; 9 positions match TRBD2. The CDR3 runs to 15 residues. Germline values: CDR1 SGHTA, CDR2 FQGTGA. The J segment lost 8 bases and the V segment lost 5 bases, leaving 11 bases of the junction unmatched. The CDR3 region has the DNA TGTGCCAGCAGCCCCAGGGGCGGGGGGGCAGCTACGCAGTATTTT. As protein: CASSPRGGGAATQYF.

The table lists this clonotype with a few counts. This chain uses TRBV27 with TRBJ1-1; 8 bases match TRBD1. Germline lookup yields CDR1 MNHEY and CDR2 SMNVEV (reference sequence). V was pared by 5 bases and J by 4 bases, with 6 bases of the junction left unmatched. This CDR3 has 14 amino acids. In DNA form, the CDR3 reads TGTGCCAGCAGTGACAGCGGACAGGGCACTGAAGCTTTCTTT. It translates to CASSDSGQGTEAFF.

This clonotype has more than one count but fewer than ten. The chain is built from TRBV20-1 and TRBJ2-3, with 10 bases fitting TRBD1. The germline V gene encodes CDR1 DFQATT and CDR2 SNEGSKA (reference sequence). The CDR3 spans 15 residues. Unmatched junction bases numbered 8, after V lost 4 bases and J lost 4 bases. CDR3 sequence: CSATPGQGLSDTQYF. The CDR3 DNA sequence: TGCAGTGCTACACCGGGACAGGGGTTATCAGATACGCAGTATTTT.

This clonotype was observed many times. The chain has TRBV18 and TRBJ2-7, with TRBD2 as a possible D gene (6 bases). Germline CDR1 reads KGHSH; CDR2 reads LQKENI. Trimming cost V 3 bases and J 4 bases, with 10 bases left between them. The CDR3 covers 13 residues. The CDR3 DNA is TGTGCCAGCTCACCCGGGGGTGGTTACGAGCAGTACGTC. Translation: CASSPGGGYEQYV.

This clonotype was seen ten or more times. CDR3: CSVGWGETQYF. CDR3 DNA sequence: TGCAGCGTTGGGTGGGGGGAGACCCAGTACTTC. V gene TRBV29-1 combines with J gene TRBJ2-5, with D perhaps assigned TRBD1 or TRBD2 (5 bases each). Deletions cut 4 bases from V and 5 bases from J, with 8 bases between. CDR1 is SQVTM, CDR2 ANQGSEA, per germline. The CDR3 extends over 11 amino acids.

The chain carries TRBV21-1 and TRBJ1-2; the table's D call of TRBD1 was not tested on the DNA. TRBV21-1 is given as a pseudogene. The CDR3 is 19 amino acids. The CDR3 loop reads CASSKVAGAPPVANYGYTF. Here the CDR3 DNA reads TGTGCCAGCAGCAAAGTGGCGGGGGCGCCGCCCGTAGCTAACTATGGCTACACCTTC.

The V gene is TRBV28, the J gene TRBJ2-3; 8 nucleotides line up with TRBD2. The V gene end was trimmed by 5 bases and the J gene end by 1 base; junction bases not matched to a gene: 5. The CDR3 has 15 residues. From germline, CDR1 is MDHEN and CDR2 SYDVKM. The CDR3 DNA reads TGTGCCAGCAGTCGTAGCGGGGACGGCACAGATACGCAGTATTTT. Its translation: CASSRSGDGTDTQYF. Full variable domain (outside the CDR3, taken from reference TRBV28 and TRBJ2-3): DVKVTQSSRYLVKRTGEKVFLECVQDMDHENMFWYRQDPGLGLRLIYFSYDVKMKEKGDIPEGYSVSREKKERFSLILESASTNQTSMYLCASSRSGDGTDTQYFGPGTRLTVL.